This passage covers 3 T cell receptor beta chains from one sample sequenced in a study of blood T cell repertoires in COVID-19. Repertoires were generated with immunoSEQ multiplex PCR, while TCRdb's copy carries only in-frame clones and drops some. The top ten clones hold 11% of a sample with 110,000 to 150,000 clones, more than 75% of them seen once. Sequencing was carried out using PBMCs or T cells enriched from blood (not recorded which). Source of these receptors: a man aged 55-75 years who had recovered from COVID-19.

V gene TRBV10-2 combines with J gene TRBJ1-1; the match to TRBD1 covers 9 bases. The junction had 4 bases not matched to a gene; V was cut back by 6 bases and J by 5 bases. Germline CDR1 is WSHSY and CDR2 is SAAADI. This CDR3 has 13 amino acids. CDR3 protein: CASRGQGGTEAFF. CDR3 nucleotides: TGCGCCAGCAGGGGACAGGGTGGGACTGAAGCTTTCTTT.

Only one count was recorded for this clone. This rearrangement joins TRBV28 to TRBJ1-4; 9 nucleotides line up with TRBD1. The CDR3 is 14 amino acids. J was trimmed by 7 bases and V by 8 bases; bases with no gene match: 8. Germline loops: CDR1 MDHEN, CDR2 SYDVKM. The CDR3: CASGPGQGPEKLFF. The DNA of the CDR3 is TGTGCCAGCGGACCGGGACAGGGTCCTGAAAAACTGTTTTTT.

The V gene is TRBV27, the J gene TRBJ1-5; TRBD1 is a possible D gene (5 bases). CDR3 size: 13 residues. CDR1 and CDR2 (germline): MNHEY, SMNVEV (reference sequence). The V and J ends lost 5 bases and 9 bases respectively, with 14 bases between them. The CDR3 DNA reads TGTGCCAGCAGTCGGCAGGGAGGTTCGCCCCAGCATTTT. Translation: CASSRQGGSPQHF.